A single sample is the source of the 5 T cell receptor beta chains below, sequenced in a study of blood T cell repertoires in COVID-19. TCRdb's copy holds only in-frame clones and misses some; the assay was immunoSEQ multiplex PCR. Here the sample spans 250,000 to 300,000 clones, about nine tenths being singletons. The sample comprised peripheral blood. These receptors were taken from a woman aged 50 to 65 who had recovered from COVID-19.

The gene calls are TRBV7-3 and TRBJ2-3; D is ambiguous. The CDR3 loop spans 15 amino acids. Germline assignment: CDR1 SGHTA and CDR2 FQGTGA. V was cut by 2 bases and J by 0 bases, with 9 bases left in between. In DNA form, the CDR3 reads TGTGCCAGCAGCTTAGACTCTACGAGCACAGATACGCAGTATTTT. This encodes CASSLDSTSTDTQYF. The whole variable domain, filled in from reference TRBV7-3 and TRBJ2-3, reads GAGVSQTPSNKVTEKGKYVELRCDPISGHTALYWYRQSLGQGPEFLIYFQGTGAADDSGLPNDRFFAVRPEGSVSTLKIQRTERGDSAVYLCASSLDSTSTDTQYFGPGTRLTVL.

This chain links TRBV7-3 with TRBJ2-1, with D unclear. Germline assignment: CDR1 SGHTA and CDR2 FQGTGA. The CDR3 runs 18 residues. V was trimmed by 4 bases and J by 3 bases, leaving 22 bases between them. The CDR3 DNA is TGTGCCAGCAGCTCGAGAACCGAGACTCCCAAATTCTACAATGAGCAGTTCTTC. This gives the protein CASSSRTETPKFYNEQFF.

The J gene is TRBJ2-7, the V gene TRBV28; tentative D call: TRBD2 (6 bases). The germline V gene encodes CDR1 MDHEN and CDR2 SYDVKM. The V gene lost 5 bases and the J gene lost 4 bases, with 18 bases spanning the gap. The length of the CDR3 is 15 residues. CDR3: CASSAYRDFNYEQYF. The DNA of the CDR3 is TGTGCCAGCAGTGCATACCGGGACTTCAATTACGAGCAGTACTTC.

The V gene is TRBV13, the J gene TRBJ2-7; D might be TRBD2 (6 bases). Trimming removed 5 bases at V and 2 bases at J, with 13 bases between. Germline V gene sequence: CDR1 PRHDT, CDR2 FYEKMQ (reference sequence). The CDR3 is 14 residues long. The CDR3 here is CASSPGLVPYEQYF. The CDR3 DNA reads TGTGCCAGCAGCCCGGGACTGGTACCCTACGAGCAGTACTTC.

Notes on this clone: The sample carries other DNA sequences with the same CDR3. The genes are TRBV5-1 and TRBJ2-5; TRBD1 matches 8 bases. Germline CDR1 SGHRS, CDR2 YFSETQ. CDR3 length: 13 residues. V lost 2 bases to trimming and J lost 4 bases; unmatched junction nucleotides: 1. The CDR3 DNA sequence: TGCGCCAGCAGCTTCGGACAGGGAGAGACCCAGTACTTC. Its translation: CASSFGQGETQYF.